This T cell receptor beta chain was captured by sequencing in a study of cytomegalovirus exposure and HLA in healthy donors. In the PCR, 60 Vbeta and 13 Jbeta primers were used. TCRdb's copy holds only in-frame clones and misses some; the assay was immunoSEQ multiplex PCR. Recorded for this sample: more than 110,000 clones. This CDR3 region has 14 residues. With 4 bases removed from V and 7 bases from J, the gap between germline ends came to 14 bases. Per germline, CDR1 SGHTA and CDR2 FQGTGA. The TCR comes from a man aged 35-49 years in good health and CMV-seronegative. The chain employs TRBV7-3 and TRBJ2-1, with D tentatively TRBD1 (6 bases). Sequencing used PBMCs. The CDR3 nucleotides read TGTGCCAGCAGCTCCCGGGACATGGGGAATGAGCAGTTCTTC. Translation: CASSSRDMGNEQFF.